This entry describes one TCR beta chain. These data belong to a study of blood T cell repertoires in COVID-19. Study overall: Collection of acute and convalescent COVID-19 samples took place in the United States, Italy and Spain. The analysed material was cDNA or gDNA that came from T cells, B-cell-depleted T cells, or PBMCs.

TCRdb's table, derived via immunoSEQ multiplex PCR, lists solely in-frame clones and lacks some. The sample lists about 200,000 clones, roughly nine tenths occurring once. Germline V gene lookup returns CDR1 WNHNN and CDR2 SYGVQD (reference sequence). The CDR3 covers 13 residues. Trimming left V 6 bases short and J 7 bases short, with 12 bases between. The sequence was collected from a man in his 60s with COVID-19, enrolled during active disease. Sequenced: peripheral blood. The chain links TRBV10-1 to TRBJ1-4, with D perhaps TRBD1 (5 bases). The CDR3 protein is CASRGGSGEKLFF. For the CDR3, the DNA is TGCGCCAGCAGGGGGGGAAGTGGTGAAAAACTGTTTTTT.